This T cell receptor (beta chain) appears in the sequencing data of a study of somatic mutations in cytotoxic T cells in rheumatoid arthritis (dated by TCRdb to the late 2010s). Context from the whole study: Peripheral blood (30 ml EDTA) was collected from patients immediately after diagnosis and before any treatment began. Sorted V beta1+ cells also underwent TCRB sequencing, and some V beta antibody-stained T-cell populations were flow-sorted at nearly 100% purity on a FACSAria II or Sony SH800. Whether expanded CD8+ T-cell clones in untreated, newly diagnosed rheumatoid arthritis carry somatic mutations was the study question, and clonality was characterized with TCRB deep sequencing. TCRB deep sequencing was performed for approximately 60 rheumatoid arthritis patients and around 20 healthy controls. Median age was essentially the same in the patient group and the control group.

Positive magnetic bead selection on an AutoMACS was used to isolate CD4+ and CD8+ cells, with flow cytometry used to check purity. Isolation of peripheral blood mononuclear cells was done through Ficoll-Paque PLUS density gradient separation. DNA from CD4-enriched, CD8-enriched or PBMC samples was extracted using Nucleospin Tissue or Tissue XS kits and then quantified on a Qubit 2.0 fluorometer. Genomic DNA underwent TCRB CDR3 sequencing using the immunoSEQ assay. As for how the authors treated the data: Published virus-specific TCRB sequences were compared with patient CD8+ clones larger than 1%, and only a few matches were found. Analyses were restricted to productive TCRB rearrangements. A clone was defined by a unique TCRB CDR3 sequence, and clonality was computed as a productive clonality index based on Shannon entropy. Repertoire overlap between two samples was calculated from the template counts of each clone relative to total templates per sample. V-gene usage measured by flow cytometry correlated with TCRB sequencing V-gene usage, with a Spearman r of roughly 0.67. TCRdb limited this immuneACCESS table to in-frame rearrangements with V and J called. A share of clones is missing; checked studies link under half to unresolved V genes, and the rest is unexplained. V and J calls and clone size come straight from that table; D and trimming were deduced from the DNA. The sample table holds about 10,000 clones, of which 75% to 90% were seen once. Less than 1.1% of the sample rests with the top ten.

Looking up the germline V gene (reference sequence) yields CDR1 WNHNN and CDR2 SYGVQD. At the junction V is shortened by 3 bases and J by 4 bases, with 12 bases in between. Reading from cysteine to phenylalanine, the CDR3 counts 14 amino acids. Only the CDR3 portion is preserved as DNA: 42 bases, with reading frame beginning at the first base. The investigation overall reported the following: There was no significant difference in CD8+ T-cell clonality between rheumatoid arthritis patients and age-matched healthy controls. Viral specificity could not be ruled out by absence from virus-specific databases, and the antigen targets of the expanded CD8+ clones remained unknown. The largest CD8+ clone made up more than 20% of CD8+ cells in about an eighth of the roughly 65 patients, and blood and synovial fluid shared several identical CD8+ TCRB sequences. Healthy controls showed no age-related increase in CD8+ clonality, whereas patients did (Spearman r ≈ 0.5). No adjustment for multiple comparisons was made for the slight TRBV07 underrepresentation in patients.

This clone was recorded once. Its antigen remains undetermined. Nothing much larger sits one base from this clone, and base qualities are not available. The V and J genes are TRBV10-1 and TRBJ2-5; no D segment can be confidently identified. Input material: CD4+ T cells sorted from blood. The source of this sequence is a woman between 18 and 29 years old with rheumatoid arthritis. The CDR3 protein: CASSDRVVGETQYF. The DNA sequence is TGCGCCAGCAGTGACCGGGTCGTCGGAGAGACCCAGTACTTC.